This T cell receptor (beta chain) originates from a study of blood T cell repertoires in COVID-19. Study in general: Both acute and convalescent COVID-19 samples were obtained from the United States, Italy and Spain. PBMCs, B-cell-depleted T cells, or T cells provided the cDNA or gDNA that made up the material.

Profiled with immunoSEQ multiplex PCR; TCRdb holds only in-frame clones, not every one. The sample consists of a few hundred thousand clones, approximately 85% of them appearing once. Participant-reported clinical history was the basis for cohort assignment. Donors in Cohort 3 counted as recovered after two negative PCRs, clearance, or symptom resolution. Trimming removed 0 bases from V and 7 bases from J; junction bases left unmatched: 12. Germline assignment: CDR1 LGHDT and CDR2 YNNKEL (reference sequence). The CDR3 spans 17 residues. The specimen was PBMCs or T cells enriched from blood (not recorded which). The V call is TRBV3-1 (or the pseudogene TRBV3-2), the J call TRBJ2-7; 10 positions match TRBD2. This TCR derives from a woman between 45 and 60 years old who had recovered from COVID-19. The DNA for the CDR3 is TGTGCCAGCAGCCAAGATCTTTCCGCTAGCGGGAGTAAGGAGCAGTACTTC. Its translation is CASSQDLSASGSKEQYF.